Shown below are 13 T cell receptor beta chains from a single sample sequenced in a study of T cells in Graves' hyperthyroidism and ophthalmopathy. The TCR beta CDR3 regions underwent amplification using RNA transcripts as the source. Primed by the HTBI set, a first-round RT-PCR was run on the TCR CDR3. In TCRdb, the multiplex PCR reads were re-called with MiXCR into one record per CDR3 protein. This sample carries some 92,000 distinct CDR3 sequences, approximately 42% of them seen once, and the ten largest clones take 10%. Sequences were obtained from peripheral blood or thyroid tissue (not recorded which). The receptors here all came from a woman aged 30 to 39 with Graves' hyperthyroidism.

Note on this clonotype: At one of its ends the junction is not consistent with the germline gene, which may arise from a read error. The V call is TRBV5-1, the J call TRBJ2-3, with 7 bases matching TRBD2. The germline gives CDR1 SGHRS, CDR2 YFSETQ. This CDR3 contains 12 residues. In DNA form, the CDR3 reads TGCGCCGGCAGCGGGACCGCGGCTACGCAGTATTTT. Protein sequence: CAGSGTAATQYF. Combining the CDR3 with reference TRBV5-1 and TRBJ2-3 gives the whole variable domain KAGVTQTPRYLIKTRGQQVTLSCSPISGHRSVSWYQQTPGQGLQFLFEYFSETQRNKGNFPGRFSGRQFSNSRSEMNVSTLELGDSALYLCAGSGTAATQYFGPGTRLTVL.

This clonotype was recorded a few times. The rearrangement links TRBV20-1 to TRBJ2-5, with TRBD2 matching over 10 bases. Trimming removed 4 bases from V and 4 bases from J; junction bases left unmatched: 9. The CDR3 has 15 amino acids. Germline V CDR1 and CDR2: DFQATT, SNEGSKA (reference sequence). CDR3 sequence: CSAIPGSGRGETQYF. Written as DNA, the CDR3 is TGCAGTGCTATCCCCGGAAGCGGGAGGGGAGAGACCCAGTACTTC.

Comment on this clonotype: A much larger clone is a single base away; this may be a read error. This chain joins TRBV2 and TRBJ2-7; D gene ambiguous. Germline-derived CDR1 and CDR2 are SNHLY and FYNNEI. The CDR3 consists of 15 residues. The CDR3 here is CASSELRGFGYEQHF. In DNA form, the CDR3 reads TGTGCCAGCAGTGAATTACGTGGATTCGGCTACGAGCAGCACTTC.

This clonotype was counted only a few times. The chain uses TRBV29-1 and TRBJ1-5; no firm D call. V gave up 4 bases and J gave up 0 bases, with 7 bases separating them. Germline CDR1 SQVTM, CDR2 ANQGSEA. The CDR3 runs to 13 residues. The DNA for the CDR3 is TGCAGCGTTGGGGAGAATAGCAATCAGCCCCAGCATTTT. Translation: CSVGENSNQPQHF.

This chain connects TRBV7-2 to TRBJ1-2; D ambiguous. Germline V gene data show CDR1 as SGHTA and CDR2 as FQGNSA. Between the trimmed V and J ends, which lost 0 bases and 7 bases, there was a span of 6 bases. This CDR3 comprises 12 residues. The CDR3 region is CASSLAEGGYTF. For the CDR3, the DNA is TGTGCCAGCAGCTTAGCGGAGGGTGGCTACACCTTC.

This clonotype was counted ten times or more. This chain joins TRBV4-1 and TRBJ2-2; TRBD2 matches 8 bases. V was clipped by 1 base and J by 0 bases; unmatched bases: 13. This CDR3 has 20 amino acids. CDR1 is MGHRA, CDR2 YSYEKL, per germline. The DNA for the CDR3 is TGCGCCAGCAGCCAAGGGTGGTGGTTTGGCGGGAGGACGAACACCGGGGAGCTGTTTTTT. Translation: CASSQGWWFGGRTNTGELFF.

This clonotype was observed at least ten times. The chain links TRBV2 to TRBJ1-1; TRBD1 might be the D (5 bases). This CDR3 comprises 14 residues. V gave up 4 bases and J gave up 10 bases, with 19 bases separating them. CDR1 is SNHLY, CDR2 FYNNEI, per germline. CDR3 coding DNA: TGTGCCAGCAGTGCTATCCGGCAGGCGGGGGGAGCTTTCTTT. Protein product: CASSAIRQAGGAFF.

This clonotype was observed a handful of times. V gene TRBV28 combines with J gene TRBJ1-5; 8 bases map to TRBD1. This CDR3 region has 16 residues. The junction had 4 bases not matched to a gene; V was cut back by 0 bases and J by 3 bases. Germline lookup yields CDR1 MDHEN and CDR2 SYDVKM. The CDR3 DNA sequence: TGTGCCAGCAGTTTATGGGACAGGGATGTCAATCAGCCCCAGCATTTT. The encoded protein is CASSLWDRDVNQPQHF.

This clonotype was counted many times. CDR3 DNA: TGCGCCAGCAGCTTGGACCTTTTAACAAGCGGCTACACCTTC. Protein sequence: CASSLDLLTSGYTF. The chain couples TRBV5-1 to TRBJ1-2; D unclear. V was clipped by 0 bases and J by 8 bases, with 14 bases between them. In germline, CDR1 is SGHRS, CDR2 YFSETQ. The CDR3 is made up of 14 amino acids.

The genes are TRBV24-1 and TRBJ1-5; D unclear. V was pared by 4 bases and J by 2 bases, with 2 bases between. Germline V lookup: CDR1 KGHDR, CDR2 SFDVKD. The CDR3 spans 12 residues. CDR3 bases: TGTGCCACCAGTGACGGCAATCAGCCCCAGCATTTT. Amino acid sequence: CATSDGNQPQHF.

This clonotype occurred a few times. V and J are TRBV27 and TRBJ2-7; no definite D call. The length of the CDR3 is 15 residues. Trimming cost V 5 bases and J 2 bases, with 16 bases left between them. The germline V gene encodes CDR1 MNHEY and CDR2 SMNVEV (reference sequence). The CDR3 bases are TGTGCCAGCAGTCACCTCGTCCGCAGTACCTACGAGCAGTACTTC. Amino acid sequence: CASSHLVRSTYEQYF.

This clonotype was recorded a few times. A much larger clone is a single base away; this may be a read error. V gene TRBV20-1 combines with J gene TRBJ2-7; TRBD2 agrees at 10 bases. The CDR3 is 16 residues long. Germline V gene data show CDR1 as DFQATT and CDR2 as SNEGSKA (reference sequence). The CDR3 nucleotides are TGCAGTGCCCTTTCCCCCGGGACTAGCGTTTCCTACGAGCGGTACTTC. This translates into CSALSPGTSVSYERYF.

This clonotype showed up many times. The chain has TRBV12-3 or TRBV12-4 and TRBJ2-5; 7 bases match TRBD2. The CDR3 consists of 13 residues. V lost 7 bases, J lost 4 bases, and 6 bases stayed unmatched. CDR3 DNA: TGTGCCAGCAAAACGGGACTAATAGAGACCCAGTACTTC. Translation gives CASKTGLIETQYF.